This T cell receptor beta chain emerged from a study of OX40 agonist ivuxolimab in advanced cancers. Across the whole study: The drug used for patients, ivuxolimab, was an agonistic anti-OX40 (CD134) antibody. At doses from 0.01 to 10 mg/kg, patients were given intravenous ivuxolimab every 2 weeks.

General observations from the study: Expanded clones were, on average, more numerous among CD8+ T cells than CD4+.

Repertoires were generated with immunoSEQ multiplex PCR, while TCRdb's copy carries only in-frame clones and drops some. The sample includes tens of thousands of clones, 89% of them seen just once. This clone has only one observation. The antigen is not known. The V and J ends lost 5 bases and 3 bases, in that order; junction bases with no gene match: 3. The CDR3 has 14 residues. Germline CDR1 is KGHSH and CDR2 is LQKENI. This clonotype originated in an adult with an advanced solid tumor such as melanoma, head and neck, liver or kidney cancer. The chain has TRBV18 and TRBJ2-7; 11 bases are a match to TRBD2. Here the sequenced sample was CD4+ or CD8+ T cells sorted from blood, taken in a trial of the OX40 agonist ivuxolimab. The CDR3 DNA reads TGTGCCAGCTCAGCCGGGACTAGCGGCTACGAGCAGTACTTC. Translating gives CASSAGTSGYEQYF.